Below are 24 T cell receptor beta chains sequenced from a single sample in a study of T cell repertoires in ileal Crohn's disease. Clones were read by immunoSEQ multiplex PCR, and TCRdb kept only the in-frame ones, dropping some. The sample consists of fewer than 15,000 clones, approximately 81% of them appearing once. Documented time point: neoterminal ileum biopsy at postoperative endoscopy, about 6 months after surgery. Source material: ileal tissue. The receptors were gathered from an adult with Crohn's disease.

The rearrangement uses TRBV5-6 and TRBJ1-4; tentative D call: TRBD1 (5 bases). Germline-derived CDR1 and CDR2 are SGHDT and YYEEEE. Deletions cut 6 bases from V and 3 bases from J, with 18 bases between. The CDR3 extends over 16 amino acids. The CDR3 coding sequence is TGTGCCAGCAACCGGGGGGGTTCAGCCTCTAATGAAAAACTGTTTTTT. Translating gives CASNRGGSASNEKLFF.

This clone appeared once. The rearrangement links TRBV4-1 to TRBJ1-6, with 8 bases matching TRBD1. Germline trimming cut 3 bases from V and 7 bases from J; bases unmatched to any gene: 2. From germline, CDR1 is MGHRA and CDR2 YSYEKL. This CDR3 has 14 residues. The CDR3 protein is CASSQDRVNSPLHF. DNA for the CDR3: TGCGCCAGCAGCCAGGACAGGGTGAATTCACCCCTCCACTTT.

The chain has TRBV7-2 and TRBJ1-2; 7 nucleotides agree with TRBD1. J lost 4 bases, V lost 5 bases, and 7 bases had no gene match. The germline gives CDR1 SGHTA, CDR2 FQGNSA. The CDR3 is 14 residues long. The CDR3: CASSPGGSPYGYTF. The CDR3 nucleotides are TGTGCCAGCAGCCCAGGGGGTAGTCCCTATGGCTACACCTTC.

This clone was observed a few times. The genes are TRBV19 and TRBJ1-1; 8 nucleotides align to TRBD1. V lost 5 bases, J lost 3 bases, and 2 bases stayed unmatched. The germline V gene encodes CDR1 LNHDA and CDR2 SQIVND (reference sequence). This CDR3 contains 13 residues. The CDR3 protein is CASSSTGDTEAFF. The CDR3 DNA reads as TGTGCCAGTAGTTCGACAGGGGACACTGAAGCTTTCTTT.

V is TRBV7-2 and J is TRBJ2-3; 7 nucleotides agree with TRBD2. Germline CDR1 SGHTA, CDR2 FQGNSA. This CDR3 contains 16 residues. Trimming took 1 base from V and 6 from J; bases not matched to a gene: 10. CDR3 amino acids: CASSLDGAGVQDTQYF. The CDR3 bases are TGTGCCAGCAGCTTAGATGGTGCGGGGGTCCAGGATACGCAGTATTTT. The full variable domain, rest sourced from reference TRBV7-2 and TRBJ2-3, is GAGVSQSPSNKVTEKGKDVELRCDPISGHTALYWYRQSLGQGLEFLIYFQGNSAPDKSGLPSDRFSAERTGGSVSTLTIQRTQQEDSAVYLCASSLDGAGVQDTQYFGPGTRLTVL.

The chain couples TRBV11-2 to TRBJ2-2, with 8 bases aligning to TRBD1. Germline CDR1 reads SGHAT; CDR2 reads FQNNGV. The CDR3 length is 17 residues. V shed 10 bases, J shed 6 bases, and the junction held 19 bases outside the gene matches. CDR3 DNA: TGTGCCACCGATAAGGCAGGGGGCGCGGTATATTCCGGGGAGCTGTTTTTT. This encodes CATDKAGGAVYSGELFF.

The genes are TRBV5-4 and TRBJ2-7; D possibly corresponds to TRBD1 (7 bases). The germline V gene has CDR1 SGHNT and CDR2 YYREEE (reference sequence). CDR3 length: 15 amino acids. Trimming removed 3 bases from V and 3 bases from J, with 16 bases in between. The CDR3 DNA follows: TGTGCCAGCAGCTCCCGACAGGGAGGAGTCTACGAGCAGTACTTC. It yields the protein CASSSRQGGVYEQYF. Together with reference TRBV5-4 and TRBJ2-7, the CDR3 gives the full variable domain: ETGVTQSPTHLIKTRGQQVTLRCSSQSGHNTVSWYQQALGQGPQFIFQYYREEENGRGNFPPRFSGLQFPNYSSELNVNALELDDSALYLCASSSRQGGVYEQYFGPGTRLTVT.

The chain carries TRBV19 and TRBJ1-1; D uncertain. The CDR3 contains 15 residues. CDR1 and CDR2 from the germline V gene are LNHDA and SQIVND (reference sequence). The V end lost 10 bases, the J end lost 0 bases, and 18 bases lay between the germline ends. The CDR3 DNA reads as TGTGCCACCGCGGAACAGCGGGCAATGAACACTGAAGCTTTCTTT. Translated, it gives CATAEQRAMNTEAFF. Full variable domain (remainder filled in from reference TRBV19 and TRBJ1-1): DGGITQSPKYLFRKEGQNVTLSCEQNLNHDAMYWYRQDPGQGLRLIYYSQIVNDFQKGDIAEGYSVSREKKESFPLTVTSAQKNPTAFYLCATAEQRAMNTEAFFGQGTRLTVV.

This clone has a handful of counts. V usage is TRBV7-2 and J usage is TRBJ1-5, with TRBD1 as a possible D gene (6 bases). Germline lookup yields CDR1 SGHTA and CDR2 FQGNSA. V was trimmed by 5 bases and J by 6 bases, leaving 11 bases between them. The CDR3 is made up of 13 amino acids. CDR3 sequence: CASSLQGRQPQHF. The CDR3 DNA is TGTGCCAGCAGCCTACAGGGACGTCAGCCCCAGCATTTT.

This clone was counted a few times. CDR3 sequence: CANGLDETDTQYF. For the CDR3, the DNA is TGTGCCAATGGACTAGACGAGACAGATACGCAGTATTTT. This rearrangement joins TRBV2 to TRBJ2-3, with 7 bases matching TRBD2. The CDR3 is 13 residues long. Germline loops: CDR1 SNHLY, CDR2 FYNNEI. With V trimmed by 10 bases and J by 3 bases, 7 bases remained unmatched. Variable domain in full (rest from reference TRBV2 and TRBJ2-3): EPEVTQTPSHQVTQMGQEVILRCVPISNHLYFYWYRQILGQKVEFLVSFYNNEISEKSEIFDDQFSVERPDGSNFTLKIRSTKLEDSAMYFCANGLDETDTQYFGPGTRLTVL.

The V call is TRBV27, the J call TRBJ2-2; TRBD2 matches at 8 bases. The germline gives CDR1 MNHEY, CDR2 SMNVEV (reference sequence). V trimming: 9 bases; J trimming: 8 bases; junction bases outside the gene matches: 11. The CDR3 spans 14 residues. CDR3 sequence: CARTGGRSPGELFF. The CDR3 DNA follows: TGTGCCAGGACGGGCGGGAGGTCTCCGGGGGAGCTGTTTTTT.

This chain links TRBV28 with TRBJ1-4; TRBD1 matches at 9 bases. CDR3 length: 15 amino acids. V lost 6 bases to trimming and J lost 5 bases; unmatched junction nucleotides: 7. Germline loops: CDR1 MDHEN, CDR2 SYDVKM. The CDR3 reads CASSITTGGNEKLFF. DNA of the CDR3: TGTGCCAGCAGCATCACGACAGGGGGGAATGAAAAACTGTTTTTT.

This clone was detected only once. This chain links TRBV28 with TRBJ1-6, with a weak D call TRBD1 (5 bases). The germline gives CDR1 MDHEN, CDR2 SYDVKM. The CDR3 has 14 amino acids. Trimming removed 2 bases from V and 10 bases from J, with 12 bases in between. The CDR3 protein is CASSLGASSSPLHF. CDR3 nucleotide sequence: TGTGCCAGCAGTTTAGGGGCGAGTAGCTCACCCCTCCACTTT.

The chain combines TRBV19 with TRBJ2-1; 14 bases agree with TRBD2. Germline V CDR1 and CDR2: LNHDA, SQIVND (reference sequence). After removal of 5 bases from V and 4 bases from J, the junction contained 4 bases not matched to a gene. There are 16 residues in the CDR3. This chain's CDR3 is CASSPRTSGRYNEQFF. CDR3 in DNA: TGTGCCAGTAGTCCTCGGACTAGCGGGAGGTACAATGAGCAGTTCTTC.

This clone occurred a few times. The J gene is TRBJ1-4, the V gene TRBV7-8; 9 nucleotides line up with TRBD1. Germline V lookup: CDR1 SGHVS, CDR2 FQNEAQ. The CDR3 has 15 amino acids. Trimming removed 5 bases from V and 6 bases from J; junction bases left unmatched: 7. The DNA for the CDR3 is TGTGCCAGCAGCCGAACAGGGGGCAGGGATGAAAAACTGTTTTTT. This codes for CASSRTGGRDEKLFF.

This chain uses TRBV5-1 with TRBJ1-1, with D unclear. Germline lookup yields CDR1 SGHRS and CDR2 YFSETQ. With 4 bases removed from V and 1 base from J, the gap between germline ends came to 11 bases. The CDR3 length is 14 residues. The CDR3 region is CASSPDRGNTEAFF. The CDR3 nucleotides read TGCGCCAGCAGCCCGGACCGGGGGAACACTGAAGCTTTCTTT.

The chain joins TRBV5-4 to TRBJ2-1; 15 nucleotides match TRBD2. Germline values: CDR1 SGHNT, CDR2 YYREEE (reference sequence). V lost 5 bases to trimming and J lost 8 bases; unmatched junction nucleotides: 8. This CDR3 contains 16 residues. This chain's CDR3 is CASSGTSGGPAHEQFF. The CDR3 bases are TGTGCCAGCAGTGGGACTAGCGGGGGGCCCGCCCATGAGCAGTTCTTC.

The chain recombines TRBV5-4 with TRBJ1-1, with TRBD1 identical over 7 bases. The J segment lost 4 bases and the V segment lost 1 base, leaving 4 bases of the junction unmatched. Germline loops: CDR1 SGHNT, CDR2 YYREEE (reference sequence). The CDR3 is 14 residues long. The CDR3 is CASSLNRGATEAFF. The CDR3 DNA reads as TGTGCCAGCAGCTTGAACAGGGGTGCCACTGAAGCTTTCTTT.

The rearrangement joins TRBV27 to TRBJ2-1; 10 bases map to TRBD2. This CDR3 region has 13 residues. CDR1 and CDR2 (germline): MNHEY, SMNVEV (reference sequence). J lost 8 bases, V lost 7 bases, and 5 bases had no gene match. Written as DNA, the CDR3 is TGTGCCAGCAAGGGACTAGCGTCCCATGAGCAGTTCTTC. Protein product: CASKGLASHEQFF.

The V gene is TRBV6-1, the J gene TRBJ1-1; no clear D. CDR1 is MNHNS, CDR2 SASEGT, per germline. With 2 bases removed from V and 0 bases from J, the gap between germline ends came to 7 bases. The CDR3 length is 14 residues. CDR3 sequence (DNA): TGTGCCAGCAGTGAAATTGTAATGAACACTGAAGCTTTCTTT. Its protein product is CASSEIVMNTEAFF.

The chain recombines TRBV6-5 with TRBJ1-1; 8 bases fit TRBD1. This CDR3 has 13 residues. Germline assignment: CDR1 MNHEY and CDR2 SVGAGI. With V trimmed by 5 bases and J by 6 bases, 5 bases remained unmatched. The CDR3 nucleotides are TGTGCCAGCAGTGACAGGGGAGGGTCTGAAGCTTTCTTT. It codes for CASSDRGGSEAFF.

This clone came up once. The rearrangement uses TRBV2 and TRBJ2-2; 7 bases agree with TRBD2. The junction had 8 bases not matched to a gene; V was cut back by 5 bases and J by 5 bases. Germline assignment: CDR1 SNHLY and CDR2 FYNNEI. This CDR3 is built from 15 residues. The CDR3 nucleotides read TGTGCCAGCAGTTGGGAGGGGCTGGGGACCGGGGAGCTGTTTTTT. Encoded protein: CASSWEGLGTGELFF.

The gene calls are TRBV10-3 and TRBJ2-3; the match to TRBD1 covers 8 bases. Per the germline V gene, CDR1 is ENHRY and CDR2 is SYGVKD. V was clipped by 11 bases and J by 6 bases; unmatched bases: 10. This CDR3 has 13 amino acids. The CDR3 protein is CAALDRVKDTQYF. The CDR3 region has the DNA TGTGCCGCCTTGGACAGGGTAAAGGATACGCAGTATTTT.

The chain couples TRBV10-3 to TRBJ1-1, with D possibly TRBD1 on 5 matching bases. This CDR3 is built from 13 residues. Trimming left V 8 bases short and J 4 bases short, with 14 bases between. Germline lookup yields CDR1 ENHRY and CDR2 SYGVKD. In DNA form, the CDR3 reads TGTGCCATCGGGGACGGCGGGAGCACTGAAGCTTTCTTT. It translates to CAIGDGGSTEAFF.